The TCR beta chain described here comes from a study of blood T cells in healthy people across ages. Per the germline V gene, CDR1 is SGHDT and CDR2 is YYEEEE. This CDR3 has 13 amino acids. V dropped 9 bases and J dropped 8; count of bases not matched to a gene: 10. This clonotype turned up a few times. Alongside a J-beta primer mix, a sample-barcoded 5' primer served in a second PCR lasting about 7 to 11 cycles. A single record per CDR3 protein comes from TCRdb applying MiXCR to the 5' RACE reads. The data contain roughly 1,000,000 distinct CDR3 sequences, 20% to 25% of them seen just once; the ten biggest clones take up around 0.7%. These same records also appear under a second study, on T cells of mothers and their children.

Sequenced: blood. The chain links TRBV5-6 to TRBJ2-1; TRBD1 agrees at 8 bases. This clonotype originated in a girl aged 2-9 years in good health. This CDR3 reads CAIGTGLADEQFF. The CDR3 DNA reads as TGTGCCATCGGGACAGGTCTCGCGGATGAGCAGTTCTTC.